Described below is a single T cell receptor beta chain sequence and its context. The CDR3 loop spans 15 amino acids. Germline V lookup: CDR1 ENHRY, CDR2 SYGVKD. Germline trimming cut 2 bases from V and 2 bases from J; bases unmatched to any gene: 4. This sample was taken from a study of blood T cell repertoires in COVID-19. As for the study in general: PBMCs, B-cell-depleted T cells, or T cells provided the cDNA or gDNA that made up the material.

Methods used by the authors: Nucleated cell counts were estimated from reference gene primer amplification. TCRdb's table, derived via immunoSEQ multiplex PCR, lists solely in-frame clones and lacks some. Clonal size and the V and J genes are those of that table, whereas D and trimming came from the DNA. There are 200,000 to 250,000 clones in the sample; 75% to 90% occur only once, and over 3% lies in the top ten. This chain joins TRBV10-3 and TRBJ2-7; 9 bases are a match to TRBD1. The material sequenced was peripheral blood. This clonotype originated in a woman aged 25 to 39 who had recovered from COVID-19. The CDR3 DNA sequence: TGTGCCATCAGTGAGCGGGACAGGGCTACCTACGAGCAGTACTTC. This gives the protein CAISERDRATYEQYF.